This T cell receptor (beta chain) is from a study of radiotherapy plus CTLA-4 blockade in lung cancer. About the study: Disease control reached roughly 33%, with objective responses in 15% to 20%.

Assay used: immunoSEQ multiplex PCR; TCRdb lists only in-frame clones, some missing. The table lists about 49,000 clones, roughly three quarters of them singletons. CTLA-4 blockade using ipilimumab, together with focal radiation, was received by patients with chemo-refractory metastatic non-small-cell lung cancer. This clone was picked up one time. Its antigen is still unknown. Study-wide results and caveats: Per reports, early blood T cell clone dynamics, plus interferon-beta, forecast response most strongly. Blood-borne expansion of tumor-derived TCR clones followed radiotherapy plus ipilimumab.

The TCR comes from a human donor with non-small cell lung cancer who had stable disease on radiotherapy plus ipilimumab. This sample comprised peripheral blood, obtained from a patient treated with radiotherapy plus ipilimumab.

Written as DNA, the CDR3 is TGTGCCAGTAGTATAGCGCCGACAGGGGCTCCAAAAGCTTTCTTT. It translates to CASSIAPTGAPKAFF. This chain uses TRBV19 with TRBJ1-1, with 8 bases fitting TRBD1. Trimming cost V 1 base and J 9 bases; bases outside gene matches: 10. CDR1 is LNHDA, CDR2 SQIVND, per germline (reference sequence). This CDR3 region has 15 residues.